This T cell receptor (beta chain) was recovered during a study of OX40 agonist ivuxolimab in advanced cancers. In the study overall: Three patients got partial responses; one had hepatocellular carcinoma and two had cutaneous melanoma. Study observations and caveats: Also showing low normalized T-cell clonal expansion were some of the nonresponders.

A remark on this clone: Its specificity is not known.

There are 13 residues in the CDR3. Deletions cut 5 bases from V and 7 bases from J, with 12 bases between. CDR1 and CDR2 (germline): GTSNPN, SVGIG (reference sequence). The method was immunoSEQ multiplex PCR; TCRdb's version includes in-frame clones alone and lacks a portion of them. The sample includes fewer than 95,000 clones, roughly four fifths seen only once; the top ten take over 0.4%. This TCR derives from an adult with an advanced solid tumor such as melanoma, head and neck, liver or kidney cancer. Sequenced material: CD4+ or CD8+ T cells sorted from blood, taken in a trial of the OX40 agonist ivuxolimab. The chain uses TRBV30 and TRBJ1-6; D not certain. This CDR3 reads CAWGTTGNSPLHF. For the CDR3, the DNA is TGTGCCTGGGGTACTACGGGGAATTCACCCCTCCACTTT.